A single TCR beta chain is shown here with its context. Its antigen is not identified. The data were obtained in a study of cytomegalovirus exposure and HLA in healthy donors. Study in general: An analysis done earlier identified more than 90 million unique TCR beta sequences from around 180 million T cells. Ancestry clustering placed around four fifths of about 400 genotyped donors in the Caucasian-associated cluster. The study's findings and limits: The authors later found most CMV-associated TCR beta chains appeared HLA-restricted. A later analysis linked a missense variant in DCLRE1C to the trimming of TCR beta V and J genes.

Germline trimming cut 4 bases from V and 6 bases from J; bases unmatched to any gene: 6. The germline CDR1 and CDR2 sequences are GTSNPN and SVGIG (reference sequence). This CDR3 spans 14 amino acids. Both 60 Vbeta primers and 13 Jbeta primers went into the PCR. TCRdb's table, derived via immunoSEQ multiplex PCR, lists solely in-frame clones and lacks some. The sample consists of under 20,000 clones, more than 80% of them appearing once. The clonotype was recovered from a human donor in good health. The sample comprised PBMCs. The chain combines TRBV30 with TRBJ2-2; the match to TRBD1 covers 9 bases. CDR3 amino acids: CAWTGTGPAGELFF. The CDR3 coding sequence is TGTGCCTGGACGGGGACAGGGCCCGCCGGGGAGCTGTTTTTT.